These 21 T cell receptor beta chains originate from one sample sequenced in a study of T cells in placental villitis. The antigens of these receptors remain unknown. Regarding the study as a whole: Median clonality was 0.057 in villitis of unknown etiology placentae versus about 0.0062 in controls.

The immunoSEQ assay was v4. Assay used: immunoSEQ multiplex PCR; TCRdb lists only in-frame clones, some missing. The table records more than 500 clones, 70% to 85% of them present only once. Sequenced: placental tissue containing maternal and fetal cells. Receptors were obtained from a human patient with villitis of unknown etiology; the placental T cells may come from both mother and fetus.

This clone was observed a single time. The chain employs TRBV13 and TRBJ2-5; D call uncertain. This CDR3 spans 14 amino acids. Germline-derived CDR1 and CDR2 are PRHDT and FYEKMQ (reference sequence). V was clipped by 2 bases and J by 4 bases, with 11 bases between them. CDR3 bases: TGTGCCAGCAGCTTAAGAGCGCTCACAGAGACCCAGTACTTC. Protein: CASSLRALTETQYF. Filled out from reference TRBV13 and TRBJ2-5, the complete variable domain reads AAGVIQSPRHLIKEKRETATLKCYPIPRHDTVYWYQQGPGQDPQFLISFYEKMQSDKGSIPDRFSAQQFSDYHSELNMSSLELGDSALYFCASSLRALTETQYFGPGTRLLVL.

In its sample, this clone was seen a few times. The rearrangement uses TRBV10-2 and TRBJ2-3, with 13 bases lining up with TRBD2. The V gene's germline CDR1 is WSHSY and CDR2 SAAADI. The CDR3 sequence is 16 residues long. V lost 4 bases, J lost 2 bases, and 3 bases stayed unmatched. CDR3 in DNA: TGCGCCAGCAGTGTAGGACTAGCGGGGGACACAGATACGCAGTATTTT. Amino acids: CASSVGLAGDTDTQYF.

In this sample, this clone turned up once. J is TRBJ2-7 and V is TRBV23-1; 7 bases align to TRBD1. TRBV23-1 falls under the ORF class, with uncertain function. V dropped 3 bases and J dropped 1; count of bases not matched to a gene: 6. CDR3 length: 15 residues. As DNA, the CDR3 is TGCGCCAGCAGTCAGCCGGGACAGTTGTCCTACGAGCAGTACTTC. This translates into CASSQPGQLSYEQYF.

V and J are TRBV19 and TRBJ2-7, with D tentatively TRBD2 (6 bases). The CDR3 is 13 amino acids. V lost 10 bases, J lost 4 bases, and 17 bases lay in between. Germline CDR1 LNHDA, CDR2 SQIVND (reference sequence). The CDR3 protein is CATNGGGSYEQYF. The CDR3 DNA follows: TGTGCCACCAACGGGGGAGGATCGTACGAGCAGTACTTC.

The V call is TRBV2, the J call TRBJ2-3, with 9 bases aligning to TRBD2. Germline V gene lookup returns CDR1 SNHLY and CDR2 FYNNEI. The CDR3 runs to 15 residues. V dropped 3 bases and J dropped 5; count of bases not matched to a gene: 6. The CDR3 bases are TGTGCCAGCAGTGAGGAGCGGGGGGCGGGAGATACGCAGTATTTT. This gives the protein CASSEERGAGDTQYF. Full variable domain (remainder filled in from reference TRBV2 and TRBJ2-3): EPEVTQTPSHQVTQMGQEVILRCVPISNHLYFYWYRQILGQKVEFLVSFYNNEISEKSEIFDDQFSVERPDGSNFTLKIRSTKLEDSAMYFCASSEERGAGDTQYFGPGTRLTVL.

The chain has TRBV19 and TRBJ1-1, with a possible D match to TRBD1 (5 bases). CDR1 is LNHDA and CDR2 is SQIVND in the germline V gene (reference sequence). The CDR3 contains 14 residues. V lost 1 base to trimming and J lost 7 bases, with 13 bases between them. CDR3 in DNA: TGTGCCAGTAGTATAGTCACACAGGCCTATGAAGCTTTCTTT. As protein: CASSIVTQAYEAFF.

The chain joins TRBV3-1 (or the pseudogene TRBV3-2) to TRBJ2-1; D not certain. CDR3 length equals 17 residues. The V end lost 4 bases, the J end lost 5 bases, and 21 bases lay between the germline ends. Germline assignment: CDR1 LGHDT and CDR2 YNNKEL (reference sequence). The CDR3 coding sequence is TGTGCCAGCAGCCGCGAGAGTCCTTTCCATTCCGACAATGAGCAGTTCTTC. As protein: CASSRESPFHSDNEQFF.

The rearrangement uses TRBV24-1 and TRBJ1-2; D is uncertain. Trimming cost V 7 bases and J 2 bases, with 4 bases left between them. The CDR3 totals 11 residues. Germline values: CDR1 KGHDR, CDR2 SFDVKD. The CDR3 is CATRDNYGYTF. Here the CDR3 DNA reads TGTGCCACCAGGGACAACTATGGCTACACCTTC.

Details on this clone: The junction and the germline gene differ at one end; a read error may be behind it. V and J are TRBV7-9 and TRBJ2-5; 10 bases match TRBD2. This CDR3 comprises 16 residues. Germline V gives CDR1 SEHNR, CDR2 FQNEAQ (reference sequence). CDR3 amino acids: CVSSLDSGRYQETQYF. CDR3 nucleotide sequence: TGTGTCAGCAGCTTAGATAGCGGGAGGTACCAAGAGACCCAGTACTTC.

V gene TRBV29-1 combines with J gene TRBJ2-1; no clear D. This CDR3 region has 13 residues. V lost 6 bases to trimming and J lost 2 bases, with 11 bases between them. Germline V gene data show CDR1 as SQVTM and CDR2 as ANQGSEA. CDR3 DNA: TGCAGCGTGATAGTCCCCCCCTACAATGAGCAGTTCTTC. It specifies CSVIVPPYNEQFF.

The chain couples TRBV7-6 to TRBJ2-7; D perhaps matches TRBD1 (5 bases). The germline V gene has CDR1 SGHVS and CDR2 FNYEAQ. The CDR3 has 15 amino acids. V lost 1 base and J lost 2, with 12 bases in between. This chain's CDR3 is CASSLGRPGTYEQYF. CDR3 DNA sequence: TGTGCCAGCAGCTTAGGTAGGCCAGGGACCTACGAGCAGTACTTC.

The V and J genes are TRBV6-5 and TRBJ2-1, with D unclear. Per the germline V gene, CDR1 is MNHEY and CDR2 is SVGAGI. This CDR3 contains 13 residues. Trimming left V 0 bases short and J 2 bases short, with 2 bases between. CDR3 sequence: CASSYSTYNEQFF. The CDR3 region has the DNA TGTGCCAGCAGTTACTCGACCTACAATGAGCAGTTCTTC.

The chain combines TRBV6-4 with TRBJ2-1; the match to TRBD2 covers 10 bases. With V trimmed by 7 bases and J by 5 bases, 11 bases remained unmatched. Germline CDR1 MRHNA, CDR2 SNTAGT. This CDR3 comprises 16 residues. The CDR3 DNA reads as TGTGCCAGCAATGAACCTATAGCGGGGGGTAACAATGAGCAGTTCTTC. It yields the protein CASNEPIAGGNNEQFF.

This chain links TRBV24-1 with TRBJ2-1; D not resolved. The V gene lost 3 bases and the J gene lost 0 bases, with 14 bases spanning the gap. This CDR3 is built from 17 residues. Germline V gives CDR1 KGHDR, CDR2 SFDVKD. For the CDR3, the DNA is TGTGCCACCAGTGATGACCGGGCCCAAAGCTCCTACAATGAGCAGTTCTTC. As protein: CATSDDRAQSSYNEQFF.

This chain joins TRBV23-1 and TRBJ2-6; D perhaps matches TRBD1 (6 bases). TRBV23-1 is labeled an ORF, and its function is uncertain. The CDR3 runs to 17 residues. V dropped 5 bases and J dropped 0 bases, with 14 bases sitting between them. The CDR3 nucleotides are TGCGCCAGCAGTAGAGTGGTGGGGGCCTCTGGGGCCAACGTCCTGACTTTC. Its translation is CASSRVVGASGANVLTF.

The V gene is TRBV13, the J gene TRBJ2-5; a possible D gene is TRBD2 (5 bases). Germline lookup yields CDR1 PRHDT and CDR2 FYEKMQ (reference sequence). This CDR3 is built from 14 residues. V lost 3 bases, J lost 5 bases, and 13 bases lay in between. The CDR3 nucleotides are TGTGCCAGCAGCTTGAGGGCCCTCATGGAGACCCAGTACTTC. Protein product: CASSLRALMETQYF.

As to this clone: Mismatch with germline at one junction end may stem from a read error. This sequence joins TRBV13 and TRBJ2-7, with 8 positions matching TRBD1. The V gene's germline CDR1 is PRHDT and CDR2 FYEKMQ (reference sequence). The CDR3 totals 16 residues. Here the CDR3 reads CASSLGSRGQTYEQYF. The CDR3 nucleotides read TGTGCCAGCAGCTTAGGCTCCAGGGGGCAAACCTACGAGCAATACTTC. Looking up the rest from reference TRBV13 and TRBJ2-7 gives the full variable domain: AAGVIQSPRHLIKEKRETATLKCYPIPRHDTVYWYQQGPGQDPQFLISFYEKMQSDKGSIPDRFSAQQFSDYHSELNMSSLELGDSALYFCASSLGSRGQTYEQYFGPGTRLTVT.

This rearrangement joins TRBV30 to TRBJ1-2; no clear D. Germline values: CDR1 GTSNPN, CDR2 SVGIG (reference sequence). V was clipped by 1 base and J by 8 bases, with 14 bases between them. The CDR3 spans 13 residues. Here the CDR3 reads CAWSGQSPWGYTF. The CDR3 coding sequence is TGTGCCTGGAGTGGCCAGAGCCCGTGGGGCTACACCTTC.

The chain joins TRBV12-1 to TRBJ1-1; TRBD1 is taken as the D call from the table, unchecked against the DNA. TRBV12-1 is given as a pseudogene. The length of the CDR3 is 15 residues. In DNA form, the CDR3 reads TGTGCCAGCAGCTCCTACCGGGACAGGGGAGATGAAGCTTTCTTT. It translates to CASSSYRDRGDEAFF.

This chain joins TRBV19 and TRBJ2-3; the match to TRBD1 covers 7 bases. The CDR3 has 15 amino acids. Trimming removed 1 base from V and 2 bases from J; junction bases left unmatched: 3. The germline CDR1 and CDR2 sequences are LNHDA and SQIVND (reference sequence). CDR3 nucleotides: TGTGCCAGTAGTATAGGAGGGACAGACACAGATACGCAGTATTTT. Translating gives CASSIGGTDTDTQYF.

About this clone: Other DNA sequences within the sample encode an identical CDR3. V and J are TRBV5-6 and TRBJ1-1, with D perhaps TRBD1 (5 bases). The CDR3 is 13 residues long. Germline loops: CDR1 SGHDT, CDR2 YYEEEE. V lost 2 bases, J lost 3 bases, and 8 bases lay in between. CDR3 sequence: CASSFDRDTEAFF. CDR3 nucleotide sequence: TGTGCCAGCAGCTTCGACAGAGACACTGAAGCTTTCTTT.